These 25 T cell receptor beta chains came from one sample sequenced in a study of T cell repertoires in cytomegalovirus infection. TCRdb re-called the reads through MiXCR, storing one row per CDR3 protein. The repertoire holds 400,000 or so distinct CDR3 sequences, with about a sixth as singletons. Source material: PBMCs. The receptors originated from a human donor in good health (CMV status not recorded). Some clones in this sample may be carry-over from other donors' samples.

This clonotype has just a few counts. This chain links TRBV24-1 with TRBJ2-1; unclear D gene. Per the germline V gene, CDR1 is KGHDR and CDR2 is SFDVKD. This CDR3 has 14 amino acids. Trimming left V 4 bases short and J 0 bases short, with 6 bases between. CDR3 nucleotides: TGTGCCACCAGTGACCGGAGCTCCTACAATGAGCAGTTCTTC. Its translation: CATSDRSSYNEQFF.

As regards this clonotype: This could be a read error, since a much larger clone is one nucleotide away. The rearrangement links TRBV7-2 to TRBJ2-7; 8 bases agree with TRBD1. CDR3 length: 14 residues. V was clipped by 8 bases and J by 2 bases; unmatched bases: 8. The germline gives CDR1 SGHTA, CDR2 FQGNSA. The CDR3 DNA is TGTGCCAGCTGCCCCCAGGGGGCCACCTACGAGCAGTACTTC. This codes for CASCPQGATYEQYF.

The sample holds a few counts of this clonotype. V gene TRBV14 combines with J gene TRBJ1-2; 7 bases map to TRBD1. This CDR3 has 15 residues. The trim removed 0 bases at V and 8 bases at J, leaving 9 bases unmatched. Germline V gene sequence: CDR1 SGHDN, CDR2 FVKESK. CDR3 nucleotide sequence: TGTGCCAGCAGCCAAGATCTGGACAGGCCCTGGGGCTACACCTTC. This sequence encodes CASSQDLDRPWGYTF.

The V and J genes are TRBV30 and TRBJ1-1; D unclear. Germline V gene data show CDR1 as GTSNPN and CDR2 as SVGIG (reference sequence). CDR3 length equals 14 residues. V was clipped by 3 bases and J by 0 bases, with 11 bases between them. The CDR3 spells CAWSAASMNTEAFF. The CDR3 nucleotides read TGTGCCTGGAGCGCGGCTAGCATGAACACTGAAGCTTTCTTT.

This clonotype was observed a handful of times. This rearrangement joins TRBV5-6 to TRBJ2-7, with D perhaps matching TRBD1 or TRBD2 (5 bases each). Germline CDR1 SGHDT, CDR2 YYEEEE. The length of the CDR3 is 14 residues. V dropped 6 bases and J dropped 0 bases, with 13 bases sitting between them. The CDR3 region has the DNA TGTGCCAGCAACCACCGGGACGTCTCCTACGAGCAGTACTTC. Translation: CASNHRDVSYEQYF.

Only a few counts were recorded for this clonotype. The V gene is TRBV27, the J gene TRBJ2-5; D possibly corresponds to TRBD1 (6 bases). Looked up from germline, CDR1 is MNHEY and CDR2 is SMNVEV (reference sequence). The CDR3 runs 15 residues. Trimming left V 5 bases short and J 7 bases short, with 20 bases between. The CDR3 spells CASSLGAGLEGTQYF. The CDR3 DNA reads as TGTGCCAGCAGTCTGGGGGCAGGGCTGGAAGGGACCCAGTACTTC.

The CDR3 DNA reads as TGCGCCAGCAGCAGGGATGGGGGAGAAAATTCACCCCTCCACTTT. This gives the protein CASSRDGGENSPLHF. This chain uses TRBV5-1 with TRBJ1-6; possibly TRBD1 for D (5 bases). Deletions cut 4 bases from V and 7 bases from J, with 15 bases between. The CDR3 consists of 15 residues. CDR1 SGHRS and CDR2 YFSETQ come from the germline V gene.

This clonotype was detected ten times or more. The rearrangement uses TRBV11-3 and TRBJ2-5; D might be TRBD1 or TRBD2, each matching 5 bases. This CDR3 comprises 13 residues. Germline V lookup: CDR1 SGHNT, CDR2 YENEEA. Trimming took 2 bases from V and 5 from J, leaving 9 bases between them. The CDR3 DNA sequence: TGTGCCAGCAGCTTATGGGACGGGGAGACCCAGTACTTC. This sequence encodes CASSLWDGETQYF.

This clonotype was seen a few times. The gene calls are TRBV27 and TRBJ2-7; D is unclear. The CDR3 runs 12 residues. Germline CDR1 is MNHEY and CDR2 is SMNVEV (reference sequence). Trimming pared 8 bases from V and 4 bases from J, leaving 12 bases between. The DNA of the CDR3 is TGTGCCAGCCTGTCGAGAGAATACGAGCAGTACTTC. Translating it yields CASLSREYEQYF.

This clonotype was recorded a few times. The J gene is TRBJ2-7, the V gene TRBV3-1, with 8 nucleotides matching TRBD2. Losses at the gene ends were 3 bases for V and 2 bases for J; bases not matched to a gene: 18. Germline CDR1 is LGHDT and CDR2 is YNNKEL (reference sequence). The CDR3 sequence is 19 residues long. The CDR3 DNA reads TGTGCCAGCAGCCATTATCCCGAGACTAGCGCGGAAGGGACCTACGAGCAGTACTTC. This gives the protein CASSHYPETSAEGTYEQYF.

The CDR3 loop reads CASSSTSWEYSPLHF. The DNA for the CDR3 is TGTGCCAGTAGTTCCACTTCCTGGGAGTATTCACCCCTCCACTTT. J is TRBJ1-6 and V is TRBV19; D not certain. The CDR3 is 15 residues long. V was cut by 5 bases and J by 8 bases, with 16 bases left in between. CDR1 is LNHDA, CDR2 SQIVND, per germline (reference sequence).

The chain has TRBV12-3 or TRBV12-4 and TRBJ2-7; possibly TRBD2 for D (6 bases). V was shortened by 5 bases and J by 3 bases, with 17 bases between the two germline ends. This CDR3 contains 15 residues. Here the CDR3 DNA reads TGTGCCAGCAGTCGGGGCCTAGCGTTCGGCTACGAGCAGTACTTC. Its translation is CASSRGLAFGYEQYF.

This clonotype came up many times. The V call is TRBV7-2, the J call TRBJ2-7; 13 bases map to TRBD2. Germline CDR1 SGHTA, CDR2 FQGNSA. J was trimmed by 4 bases and V by 0 bases; bases with no gene match: 3. This CDR3 region has 16 residues. The CDR3 bases are TGTGCCAGCAGCTTAGCTTCGGGACTAGCGGGATACGAGCAGTACTTC. It specifies CASSLASGLAGYEQYF.

V usage is TRBV9 and J usage is TRBJ2-7; TRBD2 aligns across 7 bases. This CDR3 has 16 amino acids. The J segment lost 2 bases and the V segment lost 4 bases, leaving 12 bases of the junction unmatched. CDR1 is SGDLS, CDR2 YYNGEE, per germline. The CDR3 spells CASSPSSGTHTYEQYF. The CDR3 DNA sequence: TGTGCCAGCAGCCCGTCTAGCGGAACCCACACCTACGAGCAGTACTTC.

The chain has TRBV12-3 or TRBV12-4 and TRBJ1-2; TRBD1 matches 7 bases. The CDR3 contains 14 residues. The V and J ends lost 6 bases and 7 bases, in that order; junction bases with no gene match: 11. The chain's CDR3 is CASRQTGRQAGYTF. CDR3 nucleotide sequence: TGTGCCAGCAGGCAGACAGGGCGGCAAGCTGGCTACACCTTC.

The V call is TRBV5-4, the J call TRBJ1-2; D is ambiguous. This CDR3 region has 13 residues. Germline CDR1 reads SGHNT; CDR2 reads YYREEE (reference sequence). Trimming took off 0 bases at V and 4 bases at J, with 7 bases between the two ends. DNA for the CDR3: TGTGCCAGCAGCTTGGACGGACTCTATGGCTACACCTTC. Translation: CASSLDGLYGYTF.

The chain carries TRBV20-1 and TRBJ1-2; D uncertain. The germline V gene encodes CDR1 DFQATT and CDR2 SNEGSKA (reference sequence). The CDR3 loop spans 11 amino acids. V lost 5 bases, J lost 8 bases, and 12 bases lay in between. CDR3 coding DNA: TGCAGTGCTGGGCCACGGATGGGCTACACCTTC. The encoded protein is CSAGPRMGYTF.

This clonotype was observed at least ten times. The rearrangement links TRBV20-1 to TRBJ2-5, with 10 bases matching TRBD1. CDR3 size: 14 residues. Germline loops: CDR1 DFQATT, CDR2 SNEGSKA (reference sequence). The J segment lost 4 bases and the V segment lost 6 bases, leaving 8 bases of the junction unmatched. CDR3 region: CSARPGQGTETQYF. CDR3 sequence (DNA): TGCAGTGCCCGCCCGGGACAGGGGACAGAGACCCAGTACTTC.

This clonotype was picked up many times. This sequence joins TRBV7-2 and TRBJ2-7, with TRBD2 identical over 12 bases. J lost 2 bases, V lost 0 bases, and 5 bases had no gene match. Germline values: CDR1 SGHTA, CDR2 FQGNSA. The CDR3 covers 17 residues. The CDR3: CASSLAGTSGLTYEQYF. CDR3 bases: TGTGCCAGCAGCTTAGCCGGGACTAGCGGGCTAACCTACGAGCAGTACTTC. The entire variable domain, with the rest obtained from reference TRBV7-2 and TRBJ2-7, is as follows: GAGVSQSPSNKVTEKGKDVELRCDPISGHTALYWYRQSLGQGLEFLIYFQGNSAPDKSGLPSDRFSAERTGGSVSTLTIQRTQQEDSAVYLCASSLAGTSGLTYEQYFGPGTRLTVT.

This clonotype has just a few counts. The rearrangement joins TRBV7-2 to TRBJ1-1; possible D gene TRBD1, 5 bases. The CDR3 loop spans 15 amino acids. The V and J ends lost 1 base and 10 bases respectively, with 19 bases between them. CDR1 is SGHTA, CDR2 FQGNSA, per germline. This CDR3 is CASSLDGQGVSVAFF. Written as DNA, the CDR3 is TGTGCCAGCAGCTTAGACGGGCAGGGAGTTTCAGTAGCTTTCTTT.

The rearrangement joins TRBV12-3 or TRBV12-4 to TRBJ2-3, with a possible D match to TRBD1 (5 bases). This CDR3 comprises 16 residues. V shed 7 bases and J shed 0 bases, with 17 bases lying between them. CDR3 in DNA: TGTGCCAGCACATTAGGGGCCTACCTGAGCACAGATACGCAGTATTTT. It translates to CASTLGAYLSTDTQYF.

The table lists this clonotype with a few counts. The chain joins TRBV5-1 to TRBJ2-7; possibly TRBD1 for D (5 bases). The V end lost 0 bases, the J end lost 3 bases, and 19 bases lay between the germline ends. From germline, CDR1 is SGHRS and CDR2 YFSETQ. The CDR3 is made up of 17 amino acids. DNA for the CDR3: TGCGCCAGCAGCTTGGGCATAGACAGCCAAGTGGTCTACGAGCAGTACTTC. Its protein product is CASSLGIDSQVVYEQYF.

This clonotype was recorded at least ten times. This chain uses TRBV7-2 with TRBJ2-3; maybe TRBD2 (6 bases). V dropped 5 bases and J dropped 0 bases, with 15 bases sitting between them. CDR1 is SGHTA and CDR2 is FQGNSA in the germline V gene. This CDR3 is built from 16 residues. The chain's CDR3 is CASSPLADLSTDTQYF. The CDR3 bases are TGTGCCAGCAGCCCCTTAGCGGACCTAAGCACAGATACGCAGTATTTT.

On this clonotype itself: A much larger clone differs by one base, so this may be a read error. The rearrangement joins TRBV6-5 to TRBJ2-1; D is undetermined. Germline CDR1 MNHEY, CDR2 SVGAGI. The CDR3 has 13 amino acids. In DNA, the CDR3 is TGTGCCGGCAGTGTCCCACCCCTTAATGAGCAGTTCTTC. It specifies CAGSVPPLNEQFF.

The sample holds a few counts of this clonotype. This chain joins TRBV7-9 and TRBJ2-3; TRBD2 matches at 13 bases. V lost 5 bases and J lost 4; bases outside the gene matches: 6. Germline V gives CDR1 SEHNR, CDR2 FQNEAQ (reference sequence). The CDR3 runs 16 residues. In nucleotides, the CDR3 is TGTGCCAGCAGCCTCACTAGCGGGAGGGGCCCAGATACGCAGTATTTT. Its translation is CASSLTSGRGPDTQYF.